These 8 T cell receptor beta chains share one sample of origin, sequenced in a study of shared clonotypes between healthy human individuals. Here immunoSEQ multiplex PCR was the method, and the copy in TCRdb shows in-frame clones only, minus some. Seen here are 2 million to 2.5 million clones, over 85% observed once, and the top ten hold 0.35% to 0.5%. The sample taken for sequencing was naive CD4+ T cells from PBMCs. Sample subset: CD45RA+ positively selected. The receptors here all came from a young man in good health. Some clones in this sample may be carry-over from other donors' samples.

The gene calls are TRBV7-9 and TRBJ2-2; 10 bases align to TRBD2. The J segment lost 3 bases and the V segment lost 5 bases, leaving 6 bases of the junction unmatched. Germline CDR1 is SEHNR and CDR2 is FQNEAQ (reference sequence). The CDR3 covers 16 residues. For the CDR3, the DNA is TGTGCCAGCAGCACCAGCGGGAGGGTGTACACCGGGGAGCTGTTTTTT. Translation: CASSTSGRVYTGELFF.

V is TRBV4-1 and J is TRBJ2-1, with 7 bases fitting TRBD2. CDR1 is MGHRA and CDR2 is YSYEKL in the germline V gene. The CDR3 sequence is 14 residues long. V lost 1 base, J lost 8 bases, and 5 bases stayed unmatched. This CDR3 reads CASSQVGRRDEQFF. The CDR3 region has the DNA TGCGCCAGCAGCCAAGTCGGGAGGAGGGATGAGCAGTTCTTC.

This chain connects TRBV5-4 to TRBJ1-4; D remains ambiguous. The V end lost 2 bases, the J end lost 8 bases, and 13 bases lay between the germline ends. CDR1 is SGHNT and CDR2 is YYREEE in the germline V gene (reference sequence). The CDR3 sequence is 14 residues long. The CDR3 here is CASSLTAGNEKLFF. In DNA, the CDR3 is TGTGCCAGCAGCTTAACGGCAGGCAACGAAAAACTGTTTTTT.

Worth noting for this clone: Distinct nucleotide sequences in the sample also encode this CDR3. This rearrangement joins TRBV18 to TRBJ2-7, with 10 nucleotides matching TRBD1. CDR1 and CDR2 from the germline V gene are KGHSH and LQKENI. The CDR3 has 15 amino acids. V shed 3 bases and J 2 bases; nucleotides not matched to a gene: 4. The CDR3: CASSPPGQGAYEQYF. The DNA of the CDR3 is TGTGCCAGCTCACCGCCCGGACAGGGGGCCTACGAGCAGTACTTC. Based on the CDR3 plus reference TRBV18 and TRBJ2-7, the full variable domain is NAGVMQNPRHLVRRRGQEARLRCSPMKGHSHVYWYRQLPEEGLKFMVYLQKENIIDESGMPKERFSAEFPKEGPSILRIQQVVRGDSAAYFCASSPPGQGAYEQYFGPGTRLTVT.

As to this clone: Other DNA variants within this sample encode the same CDR3. CDR3 coding DNA: TGTGCCAGTAGTACATACTACGAGCAGTACTTC. Encoded protein: CASSTYYEQYF. The chain employs TRBV19 and TRBJ2-7; D remains ambiguous. Trimming removed 4 bases at V and 3 bases at J, with 4 bases between. Germline-derived CDR1 and CDR2 are LNHDA and SQIVND (reference sequence). CDR3 size: 11 residues.

The chain recombines TRBV28 with TRBJ1-2, with D maybe TRBD1 (6 bases). Germline CDR1 reads MDHEN; CDR2 reads SYDVKM. V gave up 6 bases and J gave up 6 bases, with 17 bases separating them. The CDR3 has 14 residues. The CDR3 loop is CASRSTGTDNGYTF. CDR3 bases: TGTGCCAGCAGAAGTACAGGGACGGATAATGGCTACACCTTC.

The V gene is TRBV7-9, the J gene TRBJ2-4; 9 bases fit TRBD1. The ends lost 3 bases at V and 0 bases at J; junction bases unmatched: 12. Per the germline V gene, CDR1 is SEHNR and CDR2 is FQNEAQ (reference sequence). The CDR3 is made up of 19 amino acids. CDR3 nucleotides: TGTGCCAGCAGCTTCTCCCCGGGACAGGGCCAAGTAGCCAAAAACATTCAGTACTTC. Translation gives CASSFSPGQGQVAKNIQYF.

This chain joins TRBV28 and TRBJ1-4; the D is unclear. V lost 7 bases, J lost 4 bases, and 13 bases lay in between. Germline lookup yields CDR1 MDHEN and CDR2 SYDVKM. The CDR3 contains 14 residues. The CDR3 sequence is CASKGRAFNEKLFF. The CDR3, as DNA: TGTGCCAGCAAAGGGAGGGCGTTTAATGAAAAACTGTTTTTT.